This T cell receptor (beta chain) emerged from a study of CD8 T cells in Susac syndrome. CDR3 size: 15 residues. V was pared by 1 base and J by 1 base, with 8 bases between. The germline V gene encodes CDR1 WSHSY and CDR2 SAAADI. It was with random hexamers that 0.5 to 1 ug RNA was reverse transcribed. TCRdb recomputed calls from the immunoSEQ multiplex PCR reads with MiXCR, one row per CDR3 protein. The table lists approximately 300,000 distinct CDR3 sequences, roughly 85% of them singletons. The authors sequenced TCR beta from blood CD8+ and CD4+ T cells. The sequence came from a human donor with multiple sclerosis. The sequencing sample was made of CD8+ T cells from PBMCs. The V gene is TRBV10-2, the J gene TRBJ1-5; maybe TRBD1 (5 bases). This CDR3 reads CASSEWGESNQPQHF. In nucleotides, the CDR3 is TGCGCCAGCAGTGAGTGGGGGGAGAGCAATCAGCCCCAGCATTTT.